Described below is a single T cell receptor (beta chain) sequence and its context. This sample is drawn from a study of blood T cell repertoires in COVID-19. Whole-study context: Collection of acute and convalescent COVID-19 samples took place in the United States, Italy and Spain. T cells, B-cell-depleted T cells, or PBMCs provided the cDNA or gDNA that served as material.

Per the original data handling: How many nucleated cells were present was estimated from reference gene primer amplification. Profiling relied on immunoSEQ multiplex PCR, and the TCRdb table lists in-frame clones only, not all of them. V and J calls plus clone size are reproduced from that table; the DNA served to infer D and trimming. The table records 200,000 to 300,000 clones, around four fifths of them present only once. Germline CDR1 and CDR2: SQVTM and ANQGSEA. The CDR3 runs to 14 residues. V lost 7 bases to trimming and J lost 4 bases; unmatched junction nucleotides: 9. This receptor was obtained from a woman aged 60 to 75 with active or convalescent COVID-19. V usage is TRBV29-1 and J usage is TRBJ1-1; TRBD1 matches at 10 bases. The specimen was peripheral blood. CDR3 protein: CSATRQGAGTEAFF. CDR3 DNA: TGCAGCGCAACACGACAGGGGGCTGGCACTGAAGCTTTCTTT.